Shown below are 26 T cell receptor beta chains from a single sample sequenced in a study of Graves' ophthalmopathy and Graves' hyperthyroidism. TCR beta CDR3 regions were amplified from RNA transcripts. HTBI primers were employed in first-round RT-PCR, then a second-round multiplex PCR followed. TCRdb processed the multiplex PCR reads anew with MiXCR; each CDR3 protein has one entry. The profile shows over a million distinct CDR3 sequences, around a third of them singletons. The sequencing sample was made of peripheral blood or thyroid tissue (not recorded which). The receptors were gathered from an adult man with Graves' hyperthyroidism.

This clonotype was seen a handful of times. This rearrangement joins TRBV20-1 to TRBJ2-5, with a possible D match to TRBD1 (8 bases). TRBJ2-7 explains the end of the DNA better; the J call may be wrong. This CDR3 region has 17 residues. In germline, CDR1 is DFQATT, CDR2 SNEGSKA (reference sequence). The CDR3 nucleotides are TGCAGTGCTAGACCCCCGGGGGGAGGGACAGGCACCTACGAGCAGTACTTC. Its translation is CSARPPGGGTGTYEQYF.

The chain has TRBV7-9 and TRBJ1-2; 8 nucleotides agree with TRBD1. The germline gives CDR1 SEHNR, CDR2 FQNEAQ (reference sequence). The CDR3 runs to 15 residues. V lost 5 bases to trimming and J lost 8 bases; unmatched junction nucleotides: 13. The CDR3 is CASSRPGDRGGGYTF. In nucleotides, the CDR3 is TGTGCCAGCAGCCGTCCCGGAGACAGGGGTGGCGGCTACACCTTC.

In this sample, this clonotype turned up many times. The rearrangement uses TRBV19 and TRBJ1-6; D is undetermined. V was pared by 3 bases and J by 10 bases, with 13 bases between. This CDR3 comprises 14 residues. Germline assignment: CDR1 LNHDA and CDR2 SQIVND (reference sequence). CDR3: CASSIRQLGSPLHF. In DNA, the CDR3 is TGTGCCAGTAGTATTCGGCAATTGGGGTCACCCCTCCACTTT.

This clonotype was seen at least ten times. The chain couples TRBV20-1 to TRBJ2-2, with 10 bases fitting TRBD2. This CDR3 has 17 residues. With 3 bases clipped from V and 1 base from J, the junction kept 8 bases outside the gene matches. Looked up from germline, CDR1 is DFQATT and CDR2 is SNEGSKA (reference sequence). CDR3 coding DNA: TGCAGTGCTAGCGGTCTAGCGGGGGACGTGAACACCGGGGAGCTGTTTTTT. As protein: CSASGLAGDVNTGELFF.

V usage is TRBV6-6 and J usage is TRBJ2-5; D possibly corresponds to TRBD2 (6 bases). The CDR3 runs 18 residues. Trimming took off 2 bases at V and 3 bases at J, with 22 bases between the two ends. Germline lookup yields CDR1 MNHNY and CDR2 SVGAGI (reference sequence). DNA of the CDR3: TGTGCCAGCAGTTACCGGACGGGACCGGGACTGACTAAAGAGACCCAGTACTTC. Encoded protein: CASSYRTGPGLTKETQYF.

This clonotype occurred a few times. The chain employs TRBV14 and TRBJ2-2; TRBD2 might be the D (5 bases). CDR3 length: 15 amino acids. Trimming cost V 2 bases and J 2 bases, with 9 bases left between them. Germline CDR1 SGHDN, CDR2 FVKESK. CDR3 loop: CASSQRGLNTGELFF. CDR3 in DNA: TGTGCCAGCAGCCAACGCGGGCTTAACACCGGGGAGCTGTTTTTT.

This clonotype turned up a few times. This chain joins TRBV4-3 and TRBJ1-2; 10 nucleotides match TRBD1. V shed 0 bases and J 2 bases; nucleotides not matched to a gene: 9. The CDR3 consists of 18 residues. Germline CDR1 is LGHNA and CDR2 is YSLEER. As DNA, the CDR3 is TGCGCCAGCAGCCAAGATGGGACAGGGGCTTCGGCAAACTATGGCTACACCTTC. Amino acid sequence: CASSQDGTGASANYGYTF.

This clonotype was observed many times. The chain links TRBV20-1 to TRBJ1-3; D is ambiguous. Looked up from germline, CDR1 is DFQATT and CDR2 is SNEGSKA (reference sequence). V lost 3 bases, J lost 4 bases, and 7 bases lay in between. This CDR3 contains 12 residues. The CDR3 nucleotides read TGCAGTGCTAGTCATGGGGGAAACACCATATATTTT. The encoded protein is CSASHGGNTIYF.

The chain has TRBV7-2 and TRBJ1-1; D remains ambiguous. Germline lookup yields CDR1 SGHTA and CDR2 FQGNSA. Trimming left V 5 bases short and J 12 bases short, with 16 bases between. The CDR3 is 12 amino acids. CDR3 nucleotides: TGTGCCAGCAGCCCAGTGGAAGGGTTGACTTTCTTT. Protein: CASSPVEGLTFF.

This clonotype was seen repeatedly, ten times or more. The J gene is TRBJ1-2, the V gene TRBV7-8, with unresolved D. V lost 1 base and J lost 7, with 13 bases in between. The germline CDR1 and CDR2 sequences are SGHVS and FQNEAQ. The CDR3 is 14 amino acids. In DNA form, the CDR3 reads TGTGCCAGCAGCTTAGGGGTAGGGCTAGGTGGCTACACCTTC. Amino acid sequence: CASSLGVGLGGYTF.

V usage is TRBV6-1 and J usage is TRBJ1-3; TRBD1 aligns across 8 bases. The CDR3 is 14 amino acids. Germline V lookup: CDR1 MNHNS, CDR2 SASEGT. The ends lost 7 bases at V and 9 bases at J; junction bases unmatched: 11. The CDR3 DNA is TGTGCCAGCATCGGGACAGGCCCCGTAGGCACCATATATTTT. Its translation: CASIGTGPVGTIYF.

CDR3 nucleotide sequence: TGTGCCAGCAGCCCCGGGGCAGCGGCCCAGTACTTC. Its translation: CASSPGAAAQYF. The chain has TRBV7-9 and TRBJ2-5; the D call may be TRBD1 or TRBD2 (5 bases each). CDR3 length: 12 residues. Germline values: CDR1 SEHNR, CDR2 FQNEAQ (reference sequence). V shed 5 bases and J shed 9 bases, with 13 bases lying between them.

This chain uses TRBV29-1 with TRBJ1-1; a possible D gene is TRBD1 (5 bases). The CDR3 consists of 15 residues. The ends were cut back, 4 bases at V and 4 bases at J, with 19 bases in the middle. Per the germline V gene, CDR1 is SQVTM and CDR2 is ANQGSEA. The CDR3 nucleotides are TGCAGCGTTGCTGCAGGGTTCGGGACCTCCACTGAAGCTTTCTTT. This gives the protein CSVAAGFGTSTEAFF. The full variable domain, completed using reference TRBV29-1 and TRBJ1-1, is SAVISQKPSRDICQRGTSLTIQCQVDSQVTMMFWYRQQPGQSLTLIATANQGSEATYESGFVIDKFPISRPNLTFSTLTVSNMSPEDSSIYLCSVAAGFGTSTEAFFGQGTRLTVV.

This clonotype has ten or more counts. V gene TRBV19 combines with J gene TRBJ2-7; 10 bases line up with TRBD1. The V segment lost 5 bases and the J segment 3 bases; nucleotides outside the gene matches: 7. This CDR3 contains 15 residues. Germline V gene lookup returns CDR1 LNHDA and CDR2 SQIVND (reference sequence). Written as DNA, the CDR3 is TGTGCCAGTAGTGACCGGGACAGGGGACACTACGAGCAGTACTTC. Its translation: CASSDRDRGHYEQYF. Full variable domain (missing parts from reference TRBV19 and TRBJ2-7): DGGITQSPKYLFRKEGQNVTLSCEQNLNHDAMYWYRQDPGQGLRLIYYSQIVNDFQKGDIAEGYSVSREKKESFPLTVTSAQKNPTAFYLCASSDRDRGHYEQYFGPGTRLTVT.

V gene TRBV25-1 combines with J gene TRBJ2-5, with D possibly TRBD1 on 5 matching bases. The length of the CDR3 is 13 residues. Germline V gene data show CDR1 as MGHDK and CDR2 as SYGVNS. Trimming shortened V by 3 bases and J by 5 bases, and 10 bases separated the two germline ends. CDR3 sequence (DNA): TGTGCCAGCAGTGACAGGGCCCTGGAGACCCAGTACTTC. Translated: CASSDRALETQYF.

The chain carries TRBV10-3 and TRBJ2-5; weak D call: TRBD2 (5 bases). V gave up 6 bases and J gave up 4 bases, with 12 bases separating them. The CDR3 consists of 13 residues. CDR1 ENHRY and CDR2 SYGVKD come from the germline V gene. This CDR3 reads CAIRDTRRETQYF. CDR3 nucleotide sequence: TGTGCCATCAGAGACACTAGGCGAGAGACCCAGTACTTC.

Ten or more counts support this clonotype. The chain couples TRBV6-1 to TRBJ2-7, with TRBD2 matching 11 bases. V trimming: 2 bases; J trimming: 3 bases; junction bases outside the gene matches: 3. Germline CDR1 reads MNHNS; CDR2 reads SASEGT. There are 15 residues in the CDR3. Written as DNA, the CDR3 is TGTGCCAGCAGTGAACTAGCGGGAGGTAACTACGAGCAGTACTTC. It encodes CASSELAGGNYEQYF.

V is TRBV30 and J is TRBJ2-7; TRBD1 matches at 9 bases. The germline gives CDR1 GTSNPN, CDR2 SVGIG (reference sequence). The V and J ends lost 8 bases and 2 bases, in that order; junction bases with no gene match: 10. The CDR3 spans 14 residues. The CDR3 protein is CAGTGRQGAYEQYF. CDR3 in DNA: TGTGCCGGGACAGGGAGACAGGGAGCCTACGAGCAGTACTTC.

This clonotype was counted at least ten times. The chain uses TRBV9 and TRBJ2-7; no clear D. Germline CDR1 SGDLS, CDR2 YYNGEE. V shed 4 bases and J shed 2 bases, with 10 bases lying between them. This CDR3 has 13 residues. This CDR3 is CASSSPTAYEQYF. Written as DNA, the CDR3 is TGTGCCAGCAGCTCTCCTACAGCCTACGAGCAGTACTTC.

The rearrangement uses TRBV11-1 and TRBJ2-5; D is possibly TRBD1 (6 bases). Germline V gene lookup returns CDR1 SGHAT and CDR2 FQDESV (reference sequence). CDR3 length: 16 residues. The V gene lost 6 bases and the J gene lost 7 bases, with 24 bases spanning the gap. The CDR3 bases are TGTGCCAGCAGGACGGGACACGCGTTCACCCAGGGGACCCAGTACTTC. It encodes CASRTGHAFTQGTQYF.

The V and J genes are TRBV5-1 and TRBJ2-3; no firm D call. The CDR3 loop spans 14 amino acids. Deletions cut 2 bases from V and 2 bases from J, with 9 bases between. The germline V gene encodes CDR1 SGHRS and CDR2 YFSETQ. The CDR3, as DNA: TGCGCCAGCAGCTTCCGTTCGTTCACAGATACGCAGTATTTT. Amino acids: CASSFRSFTDTQYF.

V is TRBV6-1 and J is TRBJ2-6, with D possibly TRBD2 on 5 matching bases. The length of the CDR3 is 16 residues. Germline CDR1 reads MNHNS; CDR2 reads SASEGT. The V end lost 8 bases, the J end lost 1 base, and 15 bases lay between the germline ends. The CDR3 is CASRITSGSGANVLTF. The CDR3 nucleotides are TGTGCCAGCCGAATAACCTCGGGATCTGGGGCCAACGTCCTGACTTTC.

This clonotype was detected ten times or more. The chain is built from TRBV29-1 and TRBJ1-5, with TRBD1 as a possible D gene (6 bases). Germline values: CDR1 SQVTM, CDR2 ANQGSEA. This CDR3 comprises 13 residues. Trimming cost V 6 bases and J 4 bases, with 13 bases left between them. The CDR3 is CSVSGGWNQPQHF. DNA of the CDR3: TGCAGCGTGAGTGGGGGCTGGAATCAGCCCCAGCATTTT.

The gene calls are TRBV5-5 and TRBJ2-7; 7 bases map to TRBD2. The CDR3 is 15 residues long. Germline CDR1 SGHKS, CDR2 YYEKEE (reference sequence). The junction had 8 bases not matched to a gene; V was cut back by 1 base and J by 4 bases. CDR3 residues: CASSLLPSGDYEQYF. The CDR3, as DNA: TGTGCCAGCAGCTTGTTGCCTAGCGGAGATTACGAGCAGTACTTC.

As concerns this clonotype: One end of the junction varies from germline; a read error may be responsible. The chain recombines TRBV7-2 with TRBJ1-4, with 10 bases that match TRBD1. The CDR3 spans 14 residues. Germline CDR1 reads SGHTA; CDR2 reads FQGNSA. The CDR3 bases are TGTGCCGGCAGCCGGGACAGGGGAACTGAAAAACTGTTTTTT. Translated: CAGSRDRGTEKLFF.

V is TRBV25-1 and J is TRBJ2-5, with D perhaps matching TRBD2 (6 bases). Germline V gene sequence: CDR1 MGHDK, CDR2 SYGVNS. The CDR3 sequence is 15 residues long. V lost 3 bases and J 7 bases, leaving 18 bases between the germline ends. The CDR3 region has the DNA TGTGCCAGCAGTGATGGTCTAGCGAGTCACGTGACCCAGTACTTC. Translation gives CASSDGLASHVTQYF.